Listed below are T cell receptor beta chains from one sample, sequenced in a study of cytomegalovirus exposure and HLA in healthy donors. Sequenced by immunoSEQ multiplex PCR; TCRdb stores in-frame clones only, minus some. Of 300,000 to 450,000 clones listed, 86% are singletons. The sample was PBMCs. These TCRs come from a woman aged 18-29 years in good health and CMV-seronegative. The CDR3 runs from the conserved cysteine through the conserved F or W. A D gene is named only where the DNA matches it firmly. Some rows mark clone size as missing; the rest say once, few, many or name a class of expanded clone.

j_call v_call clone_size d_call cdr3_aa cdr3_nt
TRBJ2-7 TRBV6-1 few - CASSEALGEGDEQYF TGTGCCAGCAGTGAAGCGCTAGGGGAGGGGGACGAGCAGTACTTC
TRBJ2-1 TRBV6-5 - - CASSYEVGGARNEQFF TGTGCCAGCAGTTACGAAGTGGGGGGGGCCAGGAATGAGCAGTTCTTC
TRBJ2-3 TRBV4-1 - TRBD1 CASSQGTGLTDTQYF TGCGCCAGCAGCCAAGGGACAGGACTCACAGATACGCAGTATTTT
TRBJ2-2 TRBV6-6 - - CASSYSFGGPDGELFF TGTGCCAGCAGTTACTCCTTCGGAGGGCCGGACGGGGAGCTGTTTTTT
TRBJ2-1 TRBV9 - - CASSVSGRNEQFF TGTGCCAGCAGCGTTTCGGGGAGGAATGAGCAGTTCTTC
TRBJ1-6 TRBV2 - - CASSFRQDVSYNSPLHF TGTGCCAGCAGTTTCAGACAGGATGTCTCCTATAATTCACCCCTCCACTTT
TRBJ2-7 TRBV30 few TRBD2 CAWSIRTSGASREQYF TGTGCCTGGAGTATCCGGACTAGCGGGGCGTCGAGGGAGCAGTACTTC
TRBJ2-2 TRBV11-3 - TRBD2 CASSSWTSGRIVNTGELFF TGTGCCAGCAGCTCCTGGACTAGCGGGAGGATAGTGAACACCGGGGAGCTGTTTTTT
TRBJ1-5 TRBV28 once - CASSLSGKGRNQPQHF TGTGCCAGCAGTTTATCGGGAAAGGGAAGGAATCAGCCCCAGCATTTT
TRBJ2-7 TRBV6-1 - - CASSLIPSHEQYF TGTGCCAGCAGCCTAATCCCTTCACACGAGCAGTACTTC
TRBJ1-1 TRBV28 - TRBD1 CASSSPGQGSGEAFF TGTGCCAGCAGCTCACCGGGACAGGGGTCGGGTGAAGCTTTCTTT
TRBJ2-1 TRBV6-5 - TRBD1 CASSPRGGPYNEQFF TGTGCCAGCAGCCCGCGAGGGGGCCCCTACAATGAGCAGTTCTTC
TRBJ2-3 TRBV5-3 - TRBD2 CKRAGGPGKDTQYF TGCAAGCGGGCGGGAGGGCCGGGGAAAGATACGCAGTATTTT
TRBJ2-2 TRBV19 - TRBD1 CASSPRGLTGELFF TGTGCCAGTAGCCCCAGGGGGCTGACCGGGGAGCTGTTTTTT
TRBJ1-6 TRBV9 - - CASSVAGSSPLHF TGTGCCAGCAGCGTAGCTGGGAGCTCACCCCTCCACTTT
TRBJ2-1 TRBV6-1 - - CASSDTSLGEQFF TGTGCCAGCAGTGATACTAGTTTGGGTGAGCAGTTCTTC
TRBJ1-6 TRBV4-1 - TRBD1 CASRTTGAGSPLHF TGCGCCAGCCGAACCACAGGGGCAGGATCACCCCTCCACTTT
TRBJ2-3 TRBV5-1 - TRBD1 CASSLAPTGGTDTQYF TGCGCCAGCAGCTTGGCACCTACAGGGGGCACAGATACGCAGTATTTT
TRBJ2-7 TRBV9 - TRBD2 CASSVGLAANYEQYF TGTGCCAGCAGCGTGGGACTAGCGGCCAACTACGAGCAGTACTTC
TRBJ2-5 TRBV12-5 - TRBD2 CASGFGRETQYF TGTGCTAGTGGCTTCGGGAGGGAGACCCAGTACTTC
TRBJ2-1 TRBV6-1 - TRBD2 CAIQRGGSYNEQFF TGTGCAATACAGCGGGGAGGCTCCTACAATGAGCAGTTCTTC
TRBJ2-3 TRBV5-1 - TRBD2 CASSVAGTSGTSTDTQYF TGCGCCAGCAGCGTAGCCGGGACTAGCGGAACTAGCACAGATACGCAGTATTTT
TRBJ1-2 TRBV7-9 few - CASSLEELISRGYTF TGTGCCAGCAGCTTAGAAGAGCTAATCAGCAGGGGCTACACCTTC
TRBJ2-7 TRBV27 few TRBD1 CATGTGWYEQYF TGTGCCACCGGGACAGGGTGGTACGAGCAGTACTTC
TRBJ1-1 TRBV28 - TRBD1 CAIQRRDRGLNTEAFF TGTGCCATCCAAAGACGGGACAGGGGGCTGAACACTGAAGCTTTCTTT
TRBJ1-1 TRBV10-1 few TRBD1 CASSPGTGGTEAFF TGCGCCAGCAGTCCAGGGACAGGGGGCACTGAAGCTTTCTTT
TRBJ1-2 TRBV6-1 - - CAVRDTERVSYGYTF TGTGCCGTCCGGGACACGGAACGGGTCAGTTATGGCTACACCTTC
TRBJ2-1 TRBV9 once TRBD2 CASSVEGFSGRRDNEQFF TGTGCCAGCAGCGTAGAAGGGTTTAGCGGGAGAAGGGACAATGAGCAGTTCTTC
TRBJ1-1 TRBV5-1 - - CASSSEGGRARFNTEAFF TGCGCCAGCAGCTCCGAGGGAGGCAGGGCAAGGTTCAACACTGAAGCTTTCTTT
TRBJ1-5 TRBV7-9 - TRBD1 CASSLAGGQGRNQPQHF TGTGCCAGCAGCTTAGCGGGTGGACAGGGTCGCAATCAGCCCCAGCATTTT
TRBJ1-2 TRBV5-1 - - CASSLGGPTGTF TGCGCCAGCAGCTTGGGGGGGCCGACAGGCACCTTC
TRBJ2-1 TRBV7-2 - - CASSLESGPYNEQFF TGTGCCAGCAGCTTAGAGAGCGGCCCCTACAATGAGCAGTTCTTC
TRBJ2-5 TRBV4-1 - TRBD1 CAGDRQGGETQYF TGCGCCGGAGACCGACAGGGCGGAGAGACCCAGTACTTC
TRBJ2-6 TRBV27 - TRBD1 CASSKTGVVSGANVLTF TGTGCCAGCAGTAAAACAGGGGTCGTTTCTGGGGCCAACGTCCTGACTTTC
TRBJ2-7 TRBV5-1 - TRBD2 CASSPLPPIAGETYEQYF TGCGCCAGCAGCCCCCTCCCCCCAATAGCGGGGGAGACCTACGAGCAGTACTTC
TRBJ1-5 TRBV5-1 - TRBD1 CASSPGTDYSNQPQHF TGCGCCAGCAGCCCAGGGACAGATTATAGCAATCAGCCCCAGCATTTT
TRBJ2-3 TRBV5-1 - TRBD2 CASSLGRSGGYRTDTQYF TGCGCCAGCAGCTTGGGTCGGAGCGGGGGGTATCGCACAGATACGCAGTATTTT
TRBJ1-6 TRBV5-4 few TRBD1 CASSLGAGGIYNSPLHF TGTGCCAGCAGCTTGGGGGCAGGGGGCATTTATAATTCACCCCTCCACTTT
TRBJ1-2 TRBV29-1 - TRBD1 CSVGLTGVDNGNYGYTF TGCAGCGTTGGGCTTACAGGGGTCGATAACGGAAACTATGGCTACACCTTC
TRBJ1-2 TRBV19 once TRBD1 CASSISGTATSGYTF TGTGCCAGTAGTATCTCCGGGACAGCTACTTCGGGCTACACCTTC
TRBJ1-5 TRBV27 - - CASSQGQNQPQHF TGTGCCAGCAGTCAAGGACAGAATCAGCCCCAGCATTTT
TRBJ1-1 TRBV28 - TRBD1 CASSFGDRLNTEAFF TGTGCCAGCAGTTTTGGGGACAGATTGAACACTGAAGCTTTCTTT
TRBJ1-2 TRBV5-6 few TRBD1 CASRYGTALYGYTF TGTGCCAGCAGATATGGGACAGCTCTTTATGGCTACACCTTC
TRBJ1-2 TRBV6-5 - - CASRRLPNYGYTF TGTGCCAGCAGGCGACTCCCCAACTATGGCTACACCTTC
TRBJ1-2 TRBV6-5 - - CASSVNSNYGYTF TGTGCCAGCAGTGTGAACAGCAACTATGGCTACACCTTC
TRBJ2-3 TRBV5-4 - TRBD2 CASSLAGGRDTQYF TGTGCCAGCAGCTTGGCGGGCGGGAGGGATACGCAGTATTTT
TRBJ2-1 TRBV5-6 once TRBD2 CASSLGLAGSNEQFF TGTGCCAGCAGCCTGGGACTAGCGGGCTCGAATGAGCAGTTCTTC
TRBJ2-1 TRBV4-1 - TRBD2 CASSQAGTSGSGSYNEQFF TGCGCCAGCAGCCAAGCCGGGACTAGCGGGAGTGGTTCCTACAATGAGCAGTTCTTC
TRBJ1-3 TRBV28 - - CASSGTGSGNTIYF TGTGCCAGCAGCGGAACAGGGTCCGGAAACACCATATATTTT
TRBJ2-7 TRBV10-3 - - CAISESSPADAGEQYF TGTGCCATCAGTGAGTCTTCCCCTGCGGACGCGGGCGAGCAGTACTTC
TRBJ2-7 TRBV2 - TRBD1 CASSTMGQGAWEQYF TGTGCCAGCAGCACCATGGGACAGGGGGCTTGGGAGCAGTACTTC
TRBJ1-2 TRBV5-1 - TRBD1 CASSLGQGAFYGYTF TGCGCCAGCAGCTTGGGACAGGGGGCTTTCTATGGCTACACCTTC
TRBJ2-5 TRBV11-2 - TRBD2 CASSSGLARGETQYF TGTGCCAGCAGCTCAGGACTAGCTCGTGGCGAGACCCAGTACTTC
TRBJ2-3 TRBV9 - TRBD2 CASSGEGGRRTDTQYF TGTGCCAGCAGCGGGGAGGGCGGGAGGAGAACAGATACGCAGTATTTT
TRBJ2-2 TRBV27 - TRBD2 CASSFWGLAGNTGELFF TGTGCCAGCAGTTTCTGGGGGCTAGCGGGGAACACCGGGGAGCTGTTTTTT
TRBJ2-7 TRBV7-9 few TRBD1 CASSLQGVDEQYF TGTGCCAGCAGCTTACAGGGGGTGGACGAGCAGTACTTC
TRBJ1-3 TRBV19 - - CASNARRTAGNTIYF TGTGCCAGTAACGCCCGGAGGACAGCAGGAAACACCATATATTTT
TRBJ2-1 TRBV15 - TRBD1 CATSRTRQGSYNEQFF TGTGCCACCAGCAGAACCCGACAGGGTTCCTACAATGAGCAGTTCTTC
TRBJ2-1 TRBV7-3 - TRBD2 CASSLNPRPAGVNEQFF TGTGCCAGCAGTTTAAACCCCCGTCCCGCGGGAGTTAATGAGCAGTTCTTC